This passage covers 26 T cell receptor beta chains from one sample sequenced in a study of identical twins. TCRdb ran MiXCR on the 5' RACE reads and lists one entry per CDR3 protein. The table lists about 1.7 million distinct CDR3 sequences, roughly a third of them singletons. The sample was cord blood. Receptors were obtained from a newborn girl in good health.

The chain uses TRBV27 and TRBJ1-2, with D perhaps matching TRBD1 (6 bases). V gave up 4 bases and J gave up 4 bases, with 13 bases separating them. Germline assignment: CDR1 MNHEY and CDR2 SMNVEV (reference sequence). The CDR3 spans 14 residues. This chain's CDR3 is CASSSRPGAYGYTF. The CDR3 DNA reads TGTGCCAGCAGTTCACGCCCGGGGGCCTATGGCTACACCTTC.

This clonotype was picked up a small number of times. The chain uses TRBV15 and TRBJ2-2, with 9 bases identical to TRBD1. The V gene's germline CDR1 is LNHNV and CDR2 YYDKDF (reference sequence). The CDR3 contains 15 residues. Trimming at V came to 1 base and at J to 6 bases, leaving 3 bases not matched to a gene. The CDR3 DNA reads as TGTGCCACCAGCAGAGGACAGGGGGTGGCCGGGGAGCTGTTTTTT. It is translated as CATSRGQGVAGELFF.

V gene TRBV5-1 combines with J gene TRBJ2-3, with D tentatively TRBD1 or TRBD2 (5 bases each). In germline, CDR1 is SGHRS, CDR2 YFSETQ. The length of the CDR3 is 13 residues. Trimming shortened V by 3 bases and J by 5 bases, and 10 bases separated the two germline ends. Written as DNA, the CDR3 is TGCGCCAGCAGCTCGGGACCCGTAGATACGCAGTATTTT. This codes for CASSSGPVDTQYF.

This chain joins TRBV21-1 and TRBJ2-5; the table assigns TRBD2, which was not confirmed against the DNA. TRBV21-1 is a known pseudogene. The CDR3 length is 14 residues. The CDR3, as DNA: TGTGCCAGCAGCAAAGGGGCCCTACAAGAGACCCAGTACTTC. It specifies CASSKGALQETQYF.

This clonotype occurred a few times. CDR3 in amino acids: CATSDPRRGGTYNEQYF. In DNA form, the CDR3 reads TGTGCCACCAGTGATCCTAGAAGGGGAGGGACCTACAATGAGCAGTACTTC. The rearrangement uses TRBV24-1 and TRBJ2-1, with 7 bases matching TRBD2. The DNA end favors TRBJ2-7, so the J call may be wrong. The CDR3 sequence is 17 residues long. Per the germline V gene, CDR1 is KGHDR and CDR2 is SFDVKD.

The chain is built from TRBV27 and TRBJ1-6; weak D call: TRBD1 (6 bases). The CDR3 has 16 amino acids. V gave up 8 bases and J gave up 3 bases, with 17 bases separating them. The germline V gene encodes CDR1 MNHEY and CDR2 SMNVEV (reference sequence). CDR3 protein: CASSLSGGIYNSPLHF. In DNA, the CDR3 is TGTGCCAGCTCCCTATCGGGGGGCATCTATAATTCACCCCTCCACTTT.

This clonotype was counted between two and nine times. The CDR3 reads CATSRTGGNQPQHF. CDR3 nucleotide sequence: TGTGCCACCAGCAGAACAGGGGGCAATCAGCCCCAGCATTTT. The chain uses TRBV15 and TRBJ1-5, with 7 nucleotides matching TRBD1. Germline V gives CDR1 LNHNV, CDR2 YYDKDF (reference sequence). Trimming at V came to 2 bases and at J to 2 bases, leaving 0 bases not matched to a gene. This CDR3 has 14 amino acids.

This clonotype came up many times. The genes are TRBV12-3 or TRBV12-4 and TRBJ1-2, with a weak D call TRBD1 (5 bases). CDR3 length: 18 residues. The V end lost 1 base, the J end lost 4 bases, and 22 bases lay between the germline ends. The CDR3 reads CASSLEWGISMDLYGYTF. The DNA for the CDR3 is TGTGCCAGCAGTTTAGAATGGGGCATCTCTATGGATCTCTATGGCTACACCTTC.

This clonotype was counted between two and nine times. The rearrangement joins TRBV12-3 or TRBV12-4 to TRBJ1-6; 9 bases are shared with TRBD1. The CDR3 sequence is 17 residues long. V trimming: 5 bases; J trimming: 4 bases; junction bases outside the gene matches: 9. CDR3 sequence: CASSPPHRGQYNSPLHF. DNA of the CDR3: TGTGCCAGCAGTCCCCCCCACAGGGGGCAATATAATTCACCCCTCCACTTT.

This clonotype was seen a few times. The chain is built from TRBV20-1 and TRBJ1-2, with D unclear. The length of the CDR3 is 10 residues. The V end was cut by 4 bases, the J end by 8 bases, with 8 bases between. Germline V gives CDR1 DFQATT, CDR2 SNEGSKA (reference sequence). The CDR3 DNA reads TGCAGTGCTAACAGCGGCGGCTACACCTTC. Encoded protein: CSANSGGYTF.

J is TRBJ1-2 and V is TRBV5-1; D remains unclear. V lost 0 bases, J lost 8 bases, and 11 bases lay in between. CDR3 size: 13 residues. Germline V gene data show CDR1 as SGHRS and CDR2 as YFSETQ. In DNA form, the CDR3 reads TGCGCCAGCAGCTTGGCCCTTGAGGCAGGCTACACCTTC. Translated: CASSLALEAGYTF.

As concerns this clonotype: This may arise from a read error, as a much more abundant clone is one base away. The V gene is TRBV4-2, the J gene TRBJ1-2; D gene ambiguous. CDR1 LGHNA and CDR2 YNFKEQ come from the germline V gene. The CDR3 is 14 amino acids. The CDR3 bases are TGTGCCAGCAGCCAGGGGTTCGCTAACTATGACTACACCTTC. Translated: CASSQGFANYDYTF.

The J gene is TRBJ2-7, the V gene TRBV20-1, with 10 bases fitting TRBD2. Unmatched junction bases numbered 6, after V lost 5 bases and J lost 2 bases. The CDR3 extends over 14 amino acids. From germline, CDR1 is DFQATT and CDR2 SNEGSKA (reference sequence). The CDR3 DNA reads TGCAGTGCTGTAACTAGCGGGACCCCCTACGAGCAGTACTTC. This translates into CSAVTSGTPYEQYF.

The chain has TRBV9 and TRBJ2-2; 7 nucleotides line up with TRBD1. The CDR3 has 13 residues. Germline CDR1 and CDR2: SGDLS and YYNGEE. With 2 bases clipped from V and 7 bases from J, the junction kept 2 bases outside the gene matches. The CDR3 here is CASSVTGHGELFF. The DNA for the CDR3 is TGTGCCAGCAGCGTGACAGGGCACGGGGAGCTGTTTTTT. The whole variable domain, filled in from reference TRBV9 and TRBJ2-2, reads DSGVTQTPKHLITATGQRVTLRCSPRSGDLSVYWYQQSLDQGLQFLIQYYNGEERAKGNILERFSAQQFPDLHSELNLSSLELGDSALYFCASSVTGHGELFFGEGSRLTVL.

This sequence joins TRBV20-1 and TRBJ2-5; 8 positions agree with TRBD2. The CDR3 is made up of 15 amino acids. In germline, CDR1 is DFQATT, CDR2 SNEGSKA (reference sequence). Trimming removed 1 base from V and 11 bases from J; junction bases left unmatched: 15. CDR3 DNA sequence: TGCAGTGCTAGAGGACTCCTAGCGGGCTACAATGAGCAGTACTTC. This codes for CSARGLLAGYNEQYF.

The table lists this clonotype with a few counts. DNA of the CDR3: TGTGCCAGCAGCCAAGATCTTCCAGGGTCAGTCGGCGAGCAGTACTTC. Its protein is CASSQDLPGSVGEQYF. The chain carries TRBV3-1 and TRBJ2-5, with D perhaps TRBD1 (5 bases). The J call may be mistaken, given a closer DNA end match to TRBJ2-7. This CDR3 is 16 amino acids long. Germline values: CDR1 LGHDT, CDR2 YNNKEL (reference sequence).

The chain combines TRBV5-5 with TRBJ2-1; D is undetermined. V gave up 2 bases and J gave up 0 bases, with 12 bases separating them. Germline assignment: CDR1 SGHKS and CDR2 YYEKEE (reference sequence). This CDR3 is built from 16 residues. The DNA of the CDR3 is TGTGCCAGCAGCTTTCAATTAAGCAGCTCCTACAATGAGCAGTTCTTC. Translated: CASSFQLSSSYNEQFF.

This clonotype has more than one count but fewer than ten. The chain has TRBV5-1 and TRBJ2-3; 7 positions match TRBD2. The CDR3 extends over 18 amino acids. V lost 1 base to trimming and J lost 0 bases; unmatched junction nucleotides: 11. CDR1 and CDR2 (germline): SGHRS, YFSETQ. In DNA form, the CDR3 reads TGCGCCAGCAGCTTGCATCTTAGAGCGGGGACTAGCACAGATACGCAGTATTTT. The encoded protein is CASSLHLRAGTSTDTQYF.

There are a few counts of this clonotype. J is TRBJ1-2 and V is TRBV7-2; 8 bases match TRBD1. The CDR3 covers 16 residues. The germline V gene encodes CDR1 SGHTA and CDR2 FQGNSA. J was trimmed by 6 bases and V by 1 base; bases with no gene match: 10. This CDR3 reads CASSLEFSDRVHGYTF. The CDR3 bases are TGTGCCAGCAGCTTAGAATTTTCGGACAGGGTCCATGGCTACACCTTC.

V is TRBV30 and J is TRBJ1-2; D uncertain. In germline, CDR1 is GTSNPN, CDR2 SVGIG (reference sequence). V was cut by 1 base and J by 1 base, with 10 bases left in between. CDR3 length equals 14 residues. CDR3 loop: CAWSEGWSNYGYTF. As DNA, the CDR3 is TGTGCCTGGAGTGAGGGCTGGAGTAACTATGGCTACACCTTC.

The chain joins TRBV20-1 to TRBJ1-4; 8 bases line up with TRBD1. Per germline, CDR1 DFQATT and CDR2 SNEGSKA (reference sequence). There are 15 residues in the CDR3. The junction had 7 bases not matched to a gene; V was cut back by 0 bases and J by 7 bases. CDR3 DNA sequence: TGCAGTGCTAGAGATTGGACAGGGCGCGGTGAAAAACTGTTTTTT. Its translation: CSARDWTGRGEKLFF.

In DNA, the CDR3 is TGTGCCAGCAGCTTCGAGGTAGCGACAGATACGCAGTATTTT. Translated: CASSFEVATDTQYF. The V and J genes are TRBV5-5 and TRBJ2-3, with D maybe TRBD2 (5 bases). The germline V and J ends were trimmed by 2 bases and 3 bases, with 10 bases remaining between them. Per germline, CDR1 SGHKS and CDR2 YYEKEE (reference sequence). CDR3 length: 14 amino acids.

CDR3 loop: CASSEPGTSHYEQYF. The CDR3 DNA reads as TGCGCCAGCTCAGAACCCGGGACTAGCCACTACGAGCAGTACTTC. V usage is TRBV5-1 and J usage is TRBJ2-5; TRBD2 matches at 9 bases. The tail of the sequence fits TRBJ2-7 better, so the J call may be wrong. There are 15 residues in the CDR3. Germline lookup yields CDR1 SGHRS and CDR2 YFSETQ.

The table lists this clonotype with many counts. This chain uses TRBV29-1 with TRBJ1-2; a weak D match, TRBD1 (6 bases). The length of the CDR3 is 14 residues. The V end lost 2 bases, the J end lost 4 bases, and 14 bases lay between the germline ends. Germline V gene data show CDR1 as SQVTM and CDR2 as ANQGSEA. This chain's CDR3 is CSVELLTGSYGYTF. CDR3 nucleotides: TGCAGCGTTGAACTCCTAACAGGGAGCTATGGCTACACCTTC.

This clonotype appeared a few times. The V call is TRBV4-2, the J call TRBJ2-1; D tentatively fits TRBD1 or TRBD2 (5 bases each). Per germline, CDR1 LGHNA and CDR2 YNFKEQ. This CDR3 is 17 amino acids long. V shed 1 base and J shed 5 bases, with 18 bases lying between them. CDR3 loop: CASSQAPGLARNNEQFF. Here the CDR3 DNA reads TGTGCCAGCAGCCAAGCACCGGGGCTAGCTAGAAACAATGAGCAGTTCTTC.

This clonotype was recorded a few times. This rearrangement joins TRBV6-5 to TRBJ2-1; the D is unclear. This CDR3 contains 12 residues. V was clipped by 6 bases and J by 9 bases, with 12 bases between them. Germline lookup yields CDR1 MNHEY and CDR2 SVGAGI. DNA for the CDR3: TGTGCCAGCAGATTCGCGGTGGGTGAGCAGTTCTTC. This codes for CASRFAVGEQFF.